One and the same sample provided the 14 T cell receptor beta chains below, sequenced in a study of Graves' ophthalmopathy and Graves' hyperthyroidism. CDR3 regions of TCR beta were amplified from RNA transcripts. HTBI primers were used in a first-round RT-PCR, which preceded a second-round multiplex PCR. Each CDR3 protein gets one entry after TCRdb re-called the multiplex PCR reads with MiXCR. The table records 600,000 to 650,000 distinct CDR3 sequences, 22% of them present only once. Input material: peripheral blood. The receptor set was obtained from a woman between 18 and 29 years old with stable Graves' hyperthyroidism. Some clones in this sample may be carry-over from other donors' samples.

V gene TRBV2 combines with J gene TRBJ1-3; tentatively, D is TRBD1 (5 bases). Germline V CDR1 and CDR2: SNHLY, FYNNEI. The CDR3 is 15 residues long. V lost 3 bases and J 4 bases, leaving 13 bases between the germline ends. CDR3 bases: TGTGCCAGCAGTGATAGAGCAGGGCGAGGAAACACCATATATTTT. Translating it yields CASSDRAGRGNTIYF.

This clonotype was recorded at least ten times. This chain connects TRBV19 to TRBJ1-2, with TRBD1 identical over 12 bases. Trimming removed 8 bases from V and 4 bases from J; junction bases left unmatched: 5. The germline CDR1 and CDR2 sequences are LNHDA and SQIVND (reference sequence). This CDR3 has 14 amino acids. This CDR3 is CASRPGQGAYGYTF. CDR3 in DNA: TGTGCCAGTCGACCGGGACAGGGGGCCTATGGCTACACCTTC.

The chain joins TRBV10-3 to TRBJ2-5, with 7 bases lining up with TRBD1. Germline lookup yields CDR1 ENHRY and CDR2 SYGVKD. The CDR3 covers 16 residues. J gave up 1 base and V 3 bases, and 8 bases lay outside the gene matches. The CDR3: CAISDAGGTVQETQYF. For the CDR3, the DNA is TGTGCCATCAGTGACGCGGGTGGGACAGTCCAAGAGACCCAGTACTTC.

The count of this clonotype is one. This may arise from a read error, as a much more abundant clone is one base away. This rearrangement joins TRBV10-3 to TRBJ1-1; no clear D gene. This CDR3 has 13 amino acids. Looked up from germline, CDR1 is ENHRY and CDR2 is SYGVKD. For the CDR3, the DNA is TGTGCCATCAGGGCGGGGATGAACACTGAATCTTTCTTT. Amino acid sequence: CAIRAGMNTESFF.

Concerning this clonotype: This may stem from a read error, because a much larger clone lies one nucleotide away. J is TRBJ2-2 and V is TRBV7-3; a weak D match, TRBD2 (5 bases). The CDR3 loop spans 14 amino acids. Per the germline V gene, CDR1 is SGHTA and CDR2 is FQGTGA. The CDR3 DNA sequence: TGTGCCAGCAGCTTAACGTACGGCACCGGGGAGCTGTGTTTT. It translates to CASSLTYGTGELCF. The full variable domain, its missing parts supplied by reference TRBV7-3 and TRBJ2-2, is GAGVSQTPSNKVTEKGKYVELRCDPISGHTALYWYRQSLGQGPEFLIYFQGTGAADDSGLPNDRFFAVRPEGSVSTLKIQRTERGDSAVYLCASSLTYGTGELCFGEGSRLTVL.

This clonotype was seen ten or more times. V gene TRBV19 combines with J gene TRBJ2-7; D possibly corresponds to TRBD1 (6 bases). CDR1 and CDR2 from the germline V gene are LNHDA and SQIVND (reference sequence). This CDR3 is built from 14 residues. V was shortened by 4 bases and J by 2 bases, with 12 bases between the two germline ends. The CDR3 DNA sequence: TGTGCCAGTAGTAGGGGGCAGCCCGCCTACGAGCAGTACTTC. Translation gives CASSRGQPAYEQYF.

In its sample, this clonotype was seen many times. The V call is TRBV12-3 or TRBV12-4, the J call TRBJ2-7, with 8 bases lining up with TRBD1. Trimming took 6 bases from V and 7 from J; bases not matched to a gene: 11. This CDR3 comprises 14 residues. CDR3 amino acids: CASRRTGTIEEQYF. CDR3 coding DNA: TGTGCCAGCAGACGGACAGGGACGATTGAAGAGCAGTACTTC.

This clonotype was recorded at least ten times. The chain carries TRBV15 and TRBJ1-1; the match to TRBD1 covers 10 bases. The CDR3 length is 16 residues. Germline CDR1 and CDR2: LNHNV and YYDKDF (reference sequence). The V gene end was trimmed by 2 bases and the J gene end by 3 bases; junction bases not matched to a gene: 6. The CDR3 sequence is CATSRSRQGADTEAFF. For the CDR3, the DNA is TGTGCCACCAGCAGATCGAGACAGGGGGCGGACACTGAAGCTTTCTTT.

This chain links TRBV27 with TRBJ2-7, with TRBD2 identical over 14 bases. Per the germline V gene, CDR1 is MNHEY and CDR2 is SMNVEV (reference sequence). The CDR3 loop spans 17 amino acids. V was clipped by 1 base and J by 2 bases; unmatched bases: 4. DNA of the CDR3: TGTGCCAGCAGTTTATATGGACTAGCGGGGGGTCCCTACGAGCAGTACTTC. It is translated as CASSLYGLAGGPYEQYF.

In its sample, this clonotype was seen a few times. This sequence joins TRBV11-3 and TRBJ1-3, with D unresolved. Trimming cost V 4 bases and J 4 bases, with 14 bases left between them. CDR1 is SGHNT, CDR2 YENEEA, per germline. This CDR3 contains 15 residues. The CDR3 loop is CASSSGPGLGNTIYF. In nucleotides, the CDR3 is TGTGCCAGCAGCTCAGGCCCGGGGTTAGGAAACACCATATATTTT.

There are a few counts of this clonotype. The chain uses TRBV29-1 and TRBJ2-5; D might be TRBD1 (6 bases). Deletions cut 0 bases from V and 5 bases from J, with 22 bases between. The CDR3 covers 17 residues. The germline CDR1 and CDR2 sequences are SQVTM and ANQGSEA. The CDR3 spells CSVEDLSEGVHWETQYF. The CDR3 DNA follows: TGCAGCGTTGAAGATCTGAGTGAGGGGGTGCATTGGGAGACCCAGTACTTC.

This clonotype was seen more than once but under ten times. The chain has TRBV12-3 or TRBV12-4 and TRBJ2-3; a possible D gene is TRBD1 (5 bases). CDR3 length: 17 residues. Trimming stripped 2 bases from V and 0 bases from J, with 15 bases between. CDR3: CASSLLWGETSTDTQYF. The CDR3, as DNA: TGTGCCAGCAGTTTACTATGGGGCGAGACTAGCACAGATACGCAGTATTTT.

This clonotype occurred many times. J is TRBJ2-5 and V is TRBV7-9, with D hard to call. Germline V gives CDR1 SEHNR, CDR2 FQNEAQ (reference sequence). The CDR3 length is 11 residues. Trimming left V 4 bases short and J 6 bases short, with 6 bases between. The CDR3 sequence: CASSSAQTQYF. The DNA of the CDR3 is TGTGCCAGCAGCTCCGCCCAGACCCAGTACTTC.

The chain is built from TRBV6-1 and TRBJ1-2; 7 bases are a match to TRBD1. The CDR3 covers 14 residues. The germline V gene has CDR1 MNHNS and CDR2 SASEGT. J gave up 8 bases and V 0 bases, and 6 bases lay outside the gene matches. This CDR3 reads CASSEATGRKGYTF. DNA of the CDR3: TGTGCCAGCAGTGAAGCGACAGGGAGAAAGGGCTACACCTTC.